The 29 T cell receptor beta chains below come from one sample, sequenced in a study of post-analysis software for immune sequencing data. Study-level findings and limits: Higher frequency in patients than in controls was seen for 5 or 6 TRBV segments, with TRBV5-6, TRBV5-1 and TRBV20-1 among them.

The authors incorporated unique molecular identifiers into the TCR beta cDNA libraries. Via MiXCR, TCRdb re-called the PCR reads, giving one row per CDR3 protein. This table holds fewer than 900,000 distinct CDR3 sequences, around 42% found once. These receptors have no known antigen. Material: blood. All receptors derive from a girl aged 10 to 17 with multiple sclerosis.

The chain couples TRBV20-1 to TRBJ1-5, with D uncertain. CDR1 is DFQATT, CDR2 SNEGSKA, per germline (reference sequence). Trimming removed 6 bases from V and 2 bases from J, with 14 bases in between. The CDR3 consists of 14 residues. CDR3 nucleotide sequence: TGCAGTGCGAATCCCGCAGTAGGCAATCAGCCCCAGCATTTT. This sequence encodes CSANPAVGNQPQHF.

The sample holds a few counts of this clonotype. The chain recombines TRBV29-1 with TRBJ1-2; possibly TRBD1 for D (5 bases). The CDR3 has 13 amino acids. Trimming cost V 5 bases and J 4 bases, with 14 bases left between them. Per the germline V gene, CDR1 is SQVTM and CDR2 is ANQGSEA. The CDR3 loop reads CSVLEGSPYGYTF. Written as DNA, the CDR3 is TGCAGCGTTCTGGAGGGGTCTCCCTATGGCTACACCTTC.

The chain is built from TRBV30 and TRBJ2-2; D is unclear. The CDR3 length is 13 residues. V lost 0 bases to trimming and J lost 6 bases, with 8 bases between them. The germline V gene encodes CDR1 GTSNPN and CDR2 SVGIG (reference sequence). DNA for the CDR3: TGTGCCTGGAGTGTGAGTCTGGCCGGGGAGCTGTTTTTT. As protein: CAWSVSLAGELFF.

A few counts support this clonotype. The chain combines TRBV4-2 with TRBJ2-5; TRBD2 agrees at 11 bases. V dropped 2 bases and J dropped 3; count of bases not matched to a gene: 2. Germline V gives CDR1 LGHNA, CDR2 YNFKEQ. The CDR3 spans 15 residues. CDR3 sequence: CASSQLLAGEETQYF. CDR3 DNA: TGTGCCAGCAGCCAATTACTAGCGGGAGAAGAGACCCAGTACTTC.

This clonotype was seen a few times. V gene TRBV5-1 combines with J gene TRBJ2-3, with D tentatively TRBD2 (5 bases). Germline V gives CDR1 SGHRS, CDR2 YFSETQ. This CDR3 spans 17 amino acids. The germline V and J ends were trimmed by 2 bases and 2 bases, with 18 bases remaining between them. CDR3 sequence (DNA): TGCGCCAGCAGCTTTCCCCTAGGCGGGCAGGTCACAGATACGCAGTATTTT. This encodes CASSFPLGGQVTDTQYF.

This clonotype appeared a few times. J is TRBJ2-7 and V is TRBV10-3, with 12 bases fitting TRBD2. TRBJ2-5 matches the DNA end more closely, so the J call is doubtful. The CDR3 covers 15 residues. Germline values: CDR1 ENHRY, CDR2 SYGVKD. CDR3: CAISPGTSGPETQYF. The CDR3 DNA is TGTGCCATCAGCCCCGGGACTAGCGGGCCAGAGACCCAGTACTTC.

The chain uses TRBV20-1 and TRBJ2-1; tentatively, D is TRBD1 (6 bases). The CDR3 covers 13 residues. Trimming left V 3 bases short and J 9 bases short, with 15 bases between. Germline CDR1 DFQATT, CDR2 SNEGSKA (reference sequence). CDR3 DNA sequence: TGCAGTGCTAGGTCGGGTACGGACAGTGAGCAGTTCTTC. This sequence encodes CSARSGTDSEQFF.

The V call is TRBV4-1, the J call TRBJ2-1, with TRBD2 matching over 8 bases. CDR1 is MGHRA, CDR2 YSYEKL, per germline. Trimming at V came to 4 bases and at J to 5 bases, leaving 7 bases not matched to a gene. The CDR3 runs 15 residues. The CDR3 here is CASSPNSGADNEQFF. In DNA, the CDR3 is TGCGCCAGCAGCCCTAATAGCGGGGCCGACAATGAGCAGTTCTTC.

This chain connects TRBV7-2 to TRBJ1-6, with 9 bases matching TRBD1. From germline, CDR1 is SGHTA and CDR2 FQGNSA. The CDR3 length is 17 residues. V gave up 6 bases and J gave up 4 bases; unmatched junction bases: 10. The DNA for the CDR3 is TGTGCCAGCAGTTTTGCCGGGACAGGGTCATATAATTCACCCCTCCACTTT. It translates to CASSFAGTGSYNSPLHF.

DNA of the CDR3: TGCGCCAGCAGCCAAGATTGGCAGGGTAGGGAGACCCAGTACTTC. It yields the protein CASSQDWQGRETQYF. The chain combines TRBV4-1 with TRBJ2-5; weak D call: TRBD1 (5 bases). The CDR3 is 15 amino acids. Germline CDR1 reads MGHRA; CDR2 reads YSYEKL. V lost 0 bases, J lost 5 bases, and 13 bases lay in between.

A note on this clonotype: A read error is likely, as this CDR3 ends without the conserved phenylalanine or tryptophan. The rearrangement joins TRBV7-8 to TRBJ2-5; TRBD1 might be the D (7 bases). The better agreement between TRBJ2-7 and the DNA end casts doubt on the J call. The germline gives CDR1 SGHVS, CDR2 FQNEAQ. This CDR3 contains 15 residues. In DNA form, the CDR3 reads TGTGCCAGCAGCTCAGGGGGGACCTACACCTACGAGCAGTACTTG. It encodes CASSSGGTYTYEQYL.

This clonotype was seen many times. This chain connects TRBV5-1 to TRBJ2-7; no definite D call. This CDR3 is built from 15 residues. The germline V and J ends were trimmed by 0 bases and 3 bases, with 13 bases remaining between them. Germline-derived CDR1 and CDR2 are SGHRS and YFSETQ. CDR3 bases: TGCGCCAGCAGCTTGGACCAGCGACCCCGCTACGAGCAGTACTTC. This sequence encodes CASSLDQRPRYEQYF.

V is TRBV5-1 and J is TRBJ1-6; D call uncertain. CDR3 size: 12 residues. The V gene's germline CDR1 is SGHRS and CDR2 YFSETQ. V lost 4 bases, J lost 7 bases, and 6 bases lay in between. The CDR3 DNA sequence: TGCGCCAGCAGCGCCGAAAATTCACCCCTCCACTTT. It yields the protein CASSAENSPLHF.

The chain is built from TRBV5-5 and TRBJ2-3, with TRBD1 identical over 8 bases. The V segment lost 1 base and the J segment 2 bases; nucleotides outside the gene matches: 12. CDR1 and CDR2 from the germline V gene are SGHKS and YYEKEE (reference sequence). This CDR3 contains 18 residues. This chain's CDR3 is CASSLIRQGLRVTDTQYF. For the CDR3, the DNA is TGTGCCAGCAGCTTGATCCGACAGGGGCTCCGGGTCACAGATACGCAGTATTTT.

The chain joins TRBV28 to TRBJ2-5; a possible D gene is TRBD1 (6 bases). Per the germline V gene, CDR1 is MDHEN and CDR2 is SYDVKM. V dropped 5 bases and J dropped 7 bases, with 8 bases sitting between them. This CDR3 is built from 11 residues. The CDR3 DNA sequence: TGTGCCAGCAGTCCCAGGGGGACCCAGTACTTC. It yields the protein CASSPRGTQYF.

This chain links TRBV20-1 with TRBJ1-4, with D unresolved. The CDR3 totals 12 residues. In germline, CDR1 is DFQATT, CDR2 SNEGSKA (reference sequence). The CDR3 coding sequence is TGCAGCGCCCAGTGGTCGGATGAAAAACTGTTTTTT. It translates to CSAQWSDEKLFF.

CDR3 in amino acids: CAISEESNQPQHF. The CDR3 DNA is TGTGCCATCAGTGAGGAGAGCAATCAGCCCCAGCATTTT. The gene calls are TRBV10-3 and TRBJ1-5; no reliable D call. The V and J ends lost 2 bases and 1 base respectively, with 3 bases between them. CDR3 length: 13 amino acids. Germline-derived CDR1 and CDR2 are ENHRY and SYGVKD.

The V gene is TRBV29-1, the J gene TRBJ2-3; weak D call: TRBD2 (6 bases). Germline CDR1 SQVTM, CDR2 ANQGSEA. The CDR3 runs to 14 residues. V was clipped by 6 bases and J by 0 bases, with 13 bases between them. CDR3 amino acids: CSVGDFPSTDTQYF. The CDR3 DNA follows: TGCAGCGTGGGGGACTTTCCTAGCACAGATACGCAGTATTTT.

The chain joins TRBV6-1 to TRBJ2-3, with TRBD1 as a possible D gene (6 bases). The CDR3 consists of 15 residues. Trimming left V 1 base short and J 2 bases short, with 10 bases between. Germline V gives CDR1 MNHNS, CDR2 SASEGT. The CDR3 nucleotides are TGTGCCAGCAGTGAAGGGCAGGGGTACACAGATACGCAGTATTTT. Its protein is CASSEGQGYTDTQYF.

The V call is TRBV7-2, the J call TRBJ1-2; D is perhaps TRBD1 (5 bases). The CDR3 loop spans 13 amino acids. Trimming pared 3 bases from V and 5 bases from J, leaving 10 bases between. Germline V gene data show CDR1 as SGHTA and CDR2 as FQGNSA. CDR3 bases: TGTGCCAGCAGCTTCTCCCAGGGTTATGGCTACACCTTC. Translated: CASSFSQGYGYTF.

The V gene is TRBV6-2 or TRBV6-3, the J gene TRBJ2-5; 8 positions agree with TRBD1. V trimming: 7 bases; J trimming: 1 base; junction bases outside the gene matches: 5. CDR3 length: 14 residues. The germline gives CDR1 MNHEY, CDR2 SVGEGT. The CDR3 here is CASNLRGLQETQYF. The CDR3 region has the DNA TGTGCCAGCAATCTCAGGGGGCTCCAAGAGACCCAGTACTTC.

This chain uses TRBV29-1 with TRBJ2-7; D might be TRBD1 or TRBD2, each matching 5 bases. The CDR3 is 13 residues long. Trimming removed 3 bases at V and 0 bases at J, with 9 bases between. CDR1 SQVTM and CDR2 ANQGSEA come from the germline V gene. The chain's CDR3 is CSVEGRYSYEQYF. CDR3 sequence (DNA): TGCAGCGTTGAGGGACGATACTCCTACGAGCAGTACTTC.

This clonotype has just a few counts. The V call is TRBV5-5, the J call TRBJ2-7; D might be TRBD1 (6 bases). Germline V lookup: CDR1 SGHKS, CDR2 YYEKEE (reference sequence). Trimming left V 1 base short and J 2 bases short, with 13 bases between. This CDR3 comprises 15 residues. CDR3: CASSLRPGATYEQYF. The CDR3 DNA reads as TGTGCCAGCAGCTTGCGGCCAGGGGCGACCTACGAGCAGTACTTC.

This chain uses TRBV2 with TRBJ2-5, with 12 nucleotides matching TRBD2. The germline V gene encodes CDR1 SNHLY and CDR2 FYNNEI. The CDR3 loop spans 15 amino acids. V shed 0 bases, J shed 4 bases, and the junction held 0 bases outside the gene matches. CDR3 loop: CASSEALAGGETQYF. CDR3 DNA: TGTGCCAGCAGTGAAGCACTAGCGGGAGGAGAGACCCAGTACTTC.

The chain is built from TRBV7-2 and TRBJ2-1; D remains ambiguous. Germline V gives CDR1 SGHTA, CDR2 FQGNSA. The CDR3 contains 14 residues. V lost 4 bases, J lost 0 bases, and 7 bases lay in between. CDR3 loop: CASSSQDSYNEQFF. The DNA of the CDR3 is TGTGCCAGCAGCTCCCAGGACTCCTACAATGAGCAGTTCTTC.

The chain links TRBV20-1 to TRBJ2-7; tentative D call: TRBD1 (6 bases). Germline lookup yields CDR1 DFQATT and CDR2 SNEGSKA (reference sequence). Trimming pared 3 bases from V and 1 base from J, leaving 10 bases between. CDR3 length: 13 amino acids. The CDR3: CSARGTNSYEQYF. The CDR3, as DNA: TGCAGTGCTAGGGGGACAAATTCCTACGAGCAGTACTTC.

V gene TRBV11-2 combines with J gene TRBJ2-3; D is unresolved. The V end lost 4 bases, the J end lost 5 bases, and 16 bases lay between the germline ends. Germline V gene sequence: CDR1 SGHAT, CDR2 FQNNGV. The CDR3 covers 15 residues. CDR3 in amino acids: CASSSELLGRDTQYF. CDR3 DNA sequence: TGTGCCAGCAGCTCCGAGCTTCTTGGGCGAGATACGCAGTATTTT.

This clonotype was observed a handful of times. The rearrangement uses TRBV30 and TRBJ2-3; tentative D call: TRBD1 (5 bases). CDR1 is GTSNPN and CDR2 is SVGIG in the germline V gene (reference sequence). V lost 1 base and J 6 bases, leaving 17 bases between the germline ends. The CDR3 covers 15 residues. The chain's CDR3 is CAWSAPYLKGDTQYF. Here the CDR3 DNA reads TGTGCCTGGAGTGCCCCCTACCTAAAGGGGGATACGCAGTATTTT.

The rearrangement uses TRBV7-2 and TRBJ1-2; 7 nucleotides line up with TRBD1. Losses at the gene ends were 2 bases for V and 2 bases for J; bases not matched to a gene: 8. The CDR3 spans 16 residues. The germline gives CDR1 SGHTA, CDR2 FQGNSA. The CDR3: CASSLSRTGPNYGYTF. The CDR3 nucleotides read TGTGCCAGCAGCTTATCCCGGACAGGCCCGAACTATGGCTACACCTTC.